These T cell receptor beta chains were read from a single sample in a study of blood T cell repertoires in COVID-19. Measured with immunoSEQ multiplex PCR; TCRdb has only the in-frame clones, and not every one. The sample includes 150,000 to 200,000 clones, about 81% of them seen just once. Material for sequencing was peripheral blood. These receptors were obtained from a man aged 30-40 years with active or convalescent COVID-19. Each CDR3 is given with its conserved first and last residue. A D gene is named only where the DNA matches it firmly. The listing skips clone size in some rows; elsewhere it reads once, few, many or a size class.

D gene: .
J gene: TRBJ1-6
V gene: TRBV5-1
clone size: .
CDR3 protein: CASSPGRLTENSPLHF
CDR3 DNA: TGCGCCAGCAGCCCCGGTCGACTCACCGAGAATTCACCCCTCCACTTT

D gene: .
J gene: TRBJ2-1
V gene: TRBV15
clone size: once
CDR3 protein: CATSSPKTGINEQFF
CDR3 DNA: TGTGCCACCAGCAGCCCTAAGACAGGTATCAATGAGCAGTTCTTC

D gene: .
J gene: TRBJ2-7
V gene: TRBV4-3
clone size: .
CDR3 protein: CASSQGLAGIQYEQYF
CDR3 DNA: TGCGCCAGCAGCCAAGGGTTGGCGGGAATCCAATACGAGCAGTACTTC

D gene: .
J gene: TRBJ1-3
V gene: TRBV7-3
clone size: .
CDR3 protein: CASSSPLGKAIYF
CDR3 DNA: TGTGCCAGCAGCTCCCCCCTTGGCAAAGCCATATATTTT

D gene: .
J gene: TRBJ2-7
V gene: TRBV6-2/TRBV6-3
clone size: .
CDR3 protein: CASSRLYEQYF
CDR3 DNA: TGTGCCAGCAGCAGACTTTACGAGCAGTACTTC

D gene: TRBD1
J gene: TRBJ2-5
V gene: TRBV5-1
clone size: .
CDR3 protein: CASSSGTGLLETQYF
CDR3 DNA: TGCGCCAGCAGCTCCGGGACAGGGCTATTGGAGACCCAGTACTTC

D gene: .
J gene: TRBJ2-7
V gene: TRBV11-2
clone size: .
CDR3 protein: CASSLGVHRFLSSYEQYF
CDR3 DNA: TGTGCCAGCAGCTTAGGAGTGCATCGTTTTCTTAGCTCCTACGAGCAGTACTTC

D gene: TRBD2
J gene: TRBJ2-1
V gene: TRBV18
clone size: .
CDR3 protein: CASSPGGGLAGESEQFF
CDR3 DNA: TGTGCCAGCTCACCAGGGGGAGGGCTAGCGGGAGAAAGTGAGCAGTTCTTC

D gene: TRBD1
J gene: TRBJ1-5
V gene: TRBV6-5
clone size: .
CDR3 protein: CASSQGDEQPQHF
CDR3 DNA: TGTGCCAGTTCCCAGGGGGATGAACAGCCCCAGCATTTT

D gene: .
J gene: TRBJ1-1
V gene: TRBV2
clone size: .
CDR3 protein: CASGWGVGTEAFF
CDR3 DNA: TGTGCCAGTGGTTGGGGGGTGGGCACTGAAGCTTTCTTT

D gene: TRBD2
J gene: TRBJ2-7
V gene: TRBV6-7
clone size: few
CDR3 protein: CASSYRLADTYEQYF
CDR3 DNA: TGTGCCAGCAGTTACCGACTAGCGGATACCTACGAGCAGTACTTC

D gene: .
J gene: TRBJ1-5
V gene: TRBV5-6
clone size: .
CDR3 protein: CASSTVSQPQHF
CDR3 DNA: TGTGCCAGCAGCACCGTAAGCCAGCCCCAGCATTTT